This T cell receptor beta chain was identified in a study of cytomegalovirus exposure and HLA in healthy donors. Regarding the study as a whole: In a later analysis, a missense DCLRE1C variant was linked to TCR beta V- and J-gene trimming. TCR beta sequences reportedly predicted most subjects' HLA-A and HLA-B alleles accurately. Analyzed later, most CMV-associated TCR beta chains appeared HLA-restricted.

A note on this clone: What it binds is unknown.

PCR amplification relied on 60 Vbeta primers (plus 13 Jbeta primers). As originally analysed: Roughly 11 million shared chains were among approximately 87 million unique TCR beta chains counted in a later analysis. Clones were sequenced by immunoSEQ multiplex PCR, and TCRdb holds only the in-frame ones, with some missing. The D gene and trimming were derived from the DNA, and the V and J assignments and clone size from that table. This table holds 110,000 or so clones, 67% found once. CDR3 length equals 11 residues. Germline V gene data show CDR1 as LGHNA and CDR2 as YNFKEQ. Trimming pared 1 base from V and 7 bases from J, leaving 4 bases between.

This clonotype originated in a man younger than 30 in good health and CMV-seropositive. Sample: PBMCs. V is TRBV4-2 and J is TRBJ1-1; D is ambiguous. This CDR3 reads CASSQGNEAFF. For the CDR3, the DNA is TGTGCCAGCAGCCAAGGTAATGAAGCTTTCTTT.